A selection of T cell receptor beta chains follows, all from one sample in a study of blood T cell repertoires in COVID-19. TCRdb's table, derived via immunoSEQ multiplex PCR, lists solely in-frame clones and lacks some. The sample lists approximately 150,000 clones, roughly 88% occurring once. Sequenced: peripheral blood. The source is a woman between 50 and 59 years old in a cohort sampled during active or convalescent COVID-19. The CDR3 runs from the conserved cysteine through the conserved F or W. D genes are given only for firm matches. Clone size is shown for a subset of rows, as once, few, many or a class of expanded clone.

size	V	D	J	CDR3	DNA
.	TRBV7-6	.	TRBJ1-5	CASSPAQGGNQPQHF	TGTGCCAGCAGCCCAGCGCAGGGTGGCAATCAGCCCCAGCATTTT
.	TRBV6-5	TRBD2	TRBJ2-7	CASSTSGGSSYEQYF	TGTGCCAGCAGTACTAGCGGGGGGTCCTCCTACGAGCAGTACTTC
.	TRBV6-2/TRBV6-3	.	TRBJ1-5	CASSTGSQPQHF	TGTGCCAGCAGTACAGGGTCACAGCCCCAGCATTTT
.	TRBV12-3/TRBV12-4	TRBD2	TRBJ2-1	CASSLGGGVLFF	TGTGCCAGCAGTTTAGGCGGGGGGGTTCTGTTCTTC
.	TRBV7-2	.	TRBJ2-7	CASSLAVMTHYEQYF	TGTGCCAGCAGCTTAGCGGTTATGACACACTACGAGCAGTACTTC
.	TRBV19	.	TRBJ1-1	CASSRVPNRGTEAFF	TGTGCCAGTAGTAGGGTACCTAATCGAGGGACTGAAGCTTTCTTT
.	TRBV7-9	.	TRBJ1-2	CASSLGLTGTGYTF	TGTGCCAGCAGCTTAGGGCTTACAGGCACTGGCTACACCTTC
.	TRBV18	.	TRBJ1-3	CASSPVGASGNTIYF	TGTGCCAGCTCACCGGTGGGGGCCTCTGGAAACACCATATATTTT
.	TRBV5-6	.	TRBJ1-5	CASSLAGGGASQPQHF	TGTGCCAGCAGCTTGGCCGGTGGGGGCGCGAGTCAGCCCCAGCATTTT
.	TRBV5-1	TRBD1	TRBJ2-7	CASSLAGDRGEQYF	TGCGCCAGCAGCTTGGCGGGGGACAGGGGCGAGCAGTACTTC
.	TRBV3-1/TRBV3-2	.	TRBJ1-4	CASSQSRAKGTTNEKLFF	TGTGCCAGCAGCCAATCCCGTGCGAAGGGGACAACTAATGAAAAACTGTTTTTT
.	TRBV6-1	.	TRBJ2-1	CASSESLAVYNEQFF	TGTGCCAGCAGTGAGTCCTTGGCGGTTTACAATGAGCAGTTCTTC
.	TRBV6-5	.	TRBJ2-2	CASSKRTGDTGELFF	TGTGCCAGCAGTAAAAGGACCGGGGACACCGGGGAGCTGTTTTTT
.	TRBV6-5	.	TRBJ1-3	CASIVALSSGNTIYF	TGTGCCAGCATCGTTGCCTTGAGCTCTGGAAACACCATATATTTT
.	TRBV5-1	.	TRBJ1-2	CASSLWQSSSGYTF	TGCGCCAGCAGCCTCTGGCAGTCCTCTAGCGGCTACACCTTC
.	TRBV11-3	.	TRBJ1-4	CASSLDSNEKLFF	TGTGCCAGCAGCTTGGACAGTAATGAAAAACTGTTTTTT
.	TRBV7-2	TRBD1	TRBJ1-2	CASSPIRTGTFDGYTF	TGTGCCAGCAGCCCGATAAGGACAGGGACCTTCGATGGCTACACCTTC
.	TRBV20-1	.	TRBJ2-2	CSASDLDTGELFF	TGCAGTGCTAGTGACCTAGACACCGGGGAGCTGTTTTTT
.	TRBV7-9	TRBD1	TRBJ1-4	CASSIPGQGRNEKLFF	TGTGCCAGCAGCATCCCGGGACAGGGGAGGAATGAAAAACTGTTTTTT
.	TRBV4-1	TRBD1	TRBJ1-2	CASSQGTDRGNNYGYTF	TGCGCCAGCAGCCAAGGAACCGACAGGGGTAATAACTATGGCTACACCTTC
few	TRBV19	TRBD1	TRBJ2-4	CASSIAFGTGAPWDIQYF	TGTGCCAGTAGTATTGCGTTTGGGACAGGGGCGCCTTGGGACATTCAGTACTTC
.	TRBV6-5	TRBD1	TRBJ2-7	CASSFRQGAYEQYF	TGTGCCAGCAGTTTCCGCCAGGGGGCCTACGAGCAGTACTTC
.	TRBV4-1	.	TRBJ1-1	CASSPLSGGTEAFF	TGCGCCAGCAGCCCCCTAAGTGGAGGGACTGAAGCTTTCTTT
.	TRBV5-5	.	TRBJ1-6	CASSLARGGSPLHF	TGTGCCAGCAGCTTGGCCCGCGGTGGGTCACCCCTCCACTTT
.	TRBV30	TRBD1	TRBJ1-3	CACTDRGRGNTIYF	TGTGCCTGTACGGACAGGGGCCGCGGAAACACCATATATTTT
few	TRBV15	.	TRBJ1-2	CATSRTANYGYTF	TGTGCCACCAGCAGGACAGCAAACTATGGCTACACCTTC
.	TRBV30	TRBD2	TRBJ2-2	CAWSWGTSGDLTGELFF	TGTGCCTGGAGTTGGGGGACTAGCGGGGACCTCACCGGGGAGCTGTTTTTT
.	TRBV7-9	TRBD1	TRBJ1-4	CASSPAQGATNEKLFF	TGTGCCAGCAGCCCCGCACAGGGGGCGACTAATGAAAAACTGTTTTTT
.	TRBV27	TRBD1	TRBJ1-6	CASSLKRGLNSPLHF	TGTGCCAGCAGTTTGAAAAGGGGGCTCAATTCACCCCTCCACTTT
.	TRBV15	.	TRBJ2-1	CATSAPLGREQFF	TGTGCCACCAGCGCTCCTCTGGGCCGCGAGCAGTTCTTC
.	TRBV6-6	.	TRBJ2-7	CASSSTGSYEQYF	TGTGCCAGCAGTTCGACAGGCTCCTACGAGCAGTACTTC
.	TRBV6-5	.	TRBJ2-3	CASSSRSIDTQYF	TGTGCCAGCAGTTCGAGGTCCATAGATACGCAGTATTTT
.	TRBV19	.	TRBJ1-3	CASSPDTLVSGNTIYF	TGTGCCAGTAGTCCGGACACTTTGGTATCTGGAAACACCATATATTTT
.	TRBV19	.	TRBJ2-1	CASSLSGGNSYNEQFF	TGTGCCAGTAGTCTTTCCGGGGGAAACTCCTACAATGAGCAGTTCTTC
few	TRBV29-1	.	TRBJ2-1	CSVEGEAQQFF	TGCAGCGTTGAAGGGGAGGCACAGCAGTTCTTC
.	TRBV4-1	TRBD1	TRBJ1-3	CASSQNRGRTGNTIYF	TGCGCCAGCAGCCAAAACAGGGGGCGGACTGGAAACACCATATATTTT
once	TRBV12-5	.	TRBJ1-2	CASGLVQPDGYGYTF	TGTGCTAGTGGTTTGGTACAGCCAGACGGCTATGGCTACACCTTC
.	TRBV5-1	.	TRBJ1-1	CASSLAQGPEAFF	TGCGCCAGCAGCTTGGCCCAGGGCCCTGAAGCTTTCTTT